This T cell receptor beta chain stems from a study of T-cell reconstitution after alpha-beta-depleted transplantation in children. Study-wide points: Alpha-beta T cells present about two months after transplant were reported to originate from several hundred expanded graft clones.

This clonotype showed up just a few times. As yet, its antigen is unknown. With 1 base removed from V and 7 bases from J, the gap between germline ends came to 13 bases. CDR3 size: 14 residues. TCRbeta library construction was performed incorporating unique molecular identifiers. TCRdb processed the PCR reads anew with MiXCR; each CDR3 protein has one entry. The sample yields some 150,000 distinct CDR3 sequences, 8.5% to 10% seen once. The receptor was isolated from a female patient aged 2-10 years who had a stem cell transplant for congenital amegakaryocytic thrombocytopenia, so the T cells may come from the graft donor. The starting material was PBMCs, mostly from graft donor cells, obtained 180 days after TCRalphabeta/CD19-depleted stem cell transplant. The J gene is TRBJ2-5, the V gene TRBV12-3 or TRBV12-4; D is perhaps TRBD1 (5 bases). Here the CDR3 DNA reads TGTGCCAGCAGTTTAGGACAGCACGGCAGGACCCAGTACTTC. Its protein is CASSLGQHGRTQYF.